These T cell receptor beta chains were read from a single sample in a study of blood T cell repertoires in COVID-19. Clones were sequenced by immunoSEQ multiplex PCR, and TCRdb holds only the in-frame ones, with some missing. The repertoire has about 140,000 clones, over 75% of them found once; the top ten carry 40% to 55%. The sample consisted of peripheral blood. These receptors originate from a human donor in a cohort sampled during active COVID-19. The CDR3 runs from the conserved cysteine through the conserved F or W. A D gene is named only where the DNA matches it firmly. Expanded clones get a size class; other rows say once, few or many, or leave the size out.

D	V	size	J	CDR3	DNA
.	TRBV28	.	TRBJ2-3	CASSQPRDTQYF	TGTGCCAGCAGTCAACCTCGGGATACGCAGTATTTT
.	TRBV5-1	.	TRBJ2-5	CASSPSTEPWTQYF	TGCGCCAGCAGTCCTTCGACAGAGCCTTGGACCCAGTACTTC
.	TRBV7-3	.	TRBJ2-3	CASSLGGRSDTQYF	TGTGCCAGCAGCCTTGGGGGGAGATCAGATACGCAGTATTTT
.	TRBV27	.	TRBJ1-2	CASSPLGRNYGYTF	TGTGCCAGCAGTCCCCTGGGGAGAAACTATGGCTACACCTTC
.	TRBV5-4	.	TRBJ1-2	CASSLSRTNYGYTF	TGTGCCAGCAGCTTGAGCCGAACTAACTATGGCTACACCTTC
.	TRBV2	.	TRBJ2-5	CASKAGVQETQYF	TGTGCCAGCAAGGCAGGGGTGCAAGAGACCCAGTACTTC
TRBD1	TRBV10-3	.	TRBJ2-5	CAINTGGLSETQYF	TGTGCCATCAATACAGGGGGCCTTTCGGAGACCCAGTACTTC
TRBD1	TRBV30	.	TRBJ1-5	CAWSPDRVNQPQHF	TGTGCCTGGAGTCCGGACAGGGTAAATCAGCCCCAGCATTTT
.	TRBV30	.	TRBJ1-6	CAWSLEQRNNSPLHF	TGTGCCTGGAGTCTGGAGCAACGGAATAATTCACCCCTCCACTTT
TRBD2	TRBV7-9	.	TRBJ2-4	CASILGEGDIQYF	TGTGCCAGCATCCTAGGGGAGGGAGACATTCAGTACTTC
.	TRBV12-3/TRBV12-4	.	TRBJ1-6	CASSFRGKHTLHF	TGTGCCAGCAGTTTCAGGGGCAAACACACCCTCCACTTT
TRBD2	TRBV7-3	.	TRBJ2-1	CASSQTPPKRGGPNEQFF	TGTGCCAGCAGCCAAACCCCCCCCAAGCGGGGGGGCCCGAATGAGCAGTTCTTC
.	TRBV19	.	TRBJ2-3	CASSPLLPVALWDTQYF	TGTGCCAGTAGTCCCCTACTACCCGTGGCCCTCTGGGATACGCAGTATTTT
.	TRBV18	.	TRBJ1-5	CASSPADRRWDQPQHF	TGTGCCAGCTCACCAGCAGACAGGAGATGGGATCAGCCCCAGCATTTT
TRBD2	TRBV19	.	TRBJ2-1	CASSIAGGEHEQFF	TGTGCCAGTAGTATAGCGGGAGGTGAACATGAGCAGTTCTTC
.	TRBV5-1	.	TRBJ1-5	CASSPGEGGTRQPQHF	TGCGCCAGCAGCCCGGGGGAGGGAGGGACGAGGCAGCCCCAGCATTTT
TRBD2	TRBV2	.	TRBJ2-1	CASRGGARTYNEQFF	TGTGCCAGCAGGGGAGGGGCCCGTACCTACAATGAGCAGTTCTTC
.	TRBV7-3	.	TRBJ2-5	CASSSPGPKGETQYF	TGTGCCAGCAGCTCCCCCGGGCCCAAGGGGGAGACCCAGTACTTC
TRBD2	TRBV5-1	.	TRBJ2-1	CASSFRDYNLREQFF	TGCGCCAGCAGCTTCCGGGACTACAACCTCCGAGAGCAGTTCTTC
TRBD2	TRBV29-1	once	TRBJ2-1	CSGKLIGGTSGRNPAYNEQFF	TGCAGCGGGAAATTAATAGGGGGGACTAGCGGGAGGAATCCCGCCTACAATGAGCAGTTCTTC
.	TRBV7-8	.	TRBJ2-7	CASSQTLYEQYF	TGTGCCAGCAGCCAGACACTCTACGAGCAGTACTTC
.	TRBV27	.	TRBJ1-2	CASSPTGYGYTF	TGTGCCAGCAGTCCAACAGGGTATGGCTACACCTTC
.	TRBV5-4	.	TRBJ2-5	CASSLFLGETQYF	TGTGCCAGCAGCTTGTTCCTCGGGGAGACCCAGTACTTC
.	TRBV4-2	.	TRBJ1-3	CASSPTAVSGNTIYF	TGTGCCAGCAGCCCGACAGCAGTCTCTGGAAACACCATATATTTT
.	TRBV9	.	TRBJ2-2	CASSVSSGNTGELFF	TGTGCCAGCAGCGTAAGTAGCGGGAACACCGGGGAGCTGTTTTTT
TRBD1	TRBV10-3	once	TRBJ2-2	CANRPGTGTGELFF	TGTGCCAACCGTCCCGGGACAGGGACCGGGGAGCTGTTTTTT
TRBD1	TRBV27	.	TRBJ1-1	CATYRQGVVGSTEAFF	TGTGCCACCTACCGACAGGGAGTAGTGGGGAGCACTGAAGCTTTCTTT
.	TRBV25-1	.	TRBJ2-1	CASSAWGEESQFF	TGTGCCAGCAGTGCCTGGGGGGAGGAATCGCAGTTCTTC
.	TRBV25-1	.	TRBJ1-2	CASSEKEGNAWGGYTF	TGTGCCAGCAGTGAAAAGGAGGGCAACGCTTGGGGTGGCTACACCTTC
TRBD1	TRBV15	.	TRBJ1-5	CATSRDRTGGNQPQHF	TGTGCCACCAGCAGAGATCGGACAGGAGGAAATCAGCCCCAGCATTTT
.	TRBV7-9	.	TRBJ1-5	CASSSLGGPQHF	TGTGCCAGCAGCTCCCTCGGGGGGCCCCAGCATTTT
.	TRBV12-5	.	TRBJ2-5	CASGLGGLDEETQYF	TGTGCTAGTGGTTTGGGGGGACTTGATGAAGAGACCCAGTACTTC
.	TRBV7-9	.	TRBJ2-3	CASSLGSGADTQYF	TGTGCCAGCAGCTTGGGCTCCGGGGCAGATACGCAGTATTTT
.	TRBV18	once	TRBJ1-5	CASSGDGQPQHF	TGTGCCAGCTCAGGAGATGGACAGCCCCAGCATTTT
TRBD1	TRBV5-1	.	TRBJ2-2	CASSLGIRGTGELFF	TGCGCCAGCAGCTTGGGGATCAGGGGGACCGGGGAGCTGTTTTTT
.	TRBV7-9	few	TRBJ1-1	CASNLVLNTEAFF	TGTGCCAGCAACTTAGTTCTCAACACTGAAGCTTTCTTT
TRBD1	TRBV11-2	.	TRBJ1-1	CASTKGQGFMNTEAFF	TGTGCCAGCACTAAGGGACAGGGTTTTATGAACACTGAAGCTTTCTTT
.	TRBV5-1	.	TRBJ2-5	CASSLELGALGETQYF	TGCGCCAGCAGCTTGGAGCTGGGGGCGCTGGGAGAGACCCAGTACTTC
.	TRBV7-2	.	TRBJ1-2	CASSSPVRGLNGYTF	TGTGCCAGCAGCTCCCCAGTACGAGGGCTAAATGGCTACACCTTC
.	TRBV5-1	.	TRBJ1-5	CASSVGGAGQPQHF	TGCGCCAGCAGTGTAGGGGGGGCCGGTCAGCCCCAGCATTTT
.	TRBV6-6	.	TRBJ1-6	CASSYSEIRNSPLHF	TGTGCCAGCAGTTACTCGGAGATAAGGAATTCACCCCTCCACTTT
.	TRBV13	.	TRBJ1-6	CASSPNPGTYNSPLHF	TGTGCCAGCAGCCCGAACCCCGGGACCTATAATTCACCCCTCCACTTT
TRBD1	TRBV11-3	.	TRBJ2-5	CASSLRQGGQETQYF	TGTGCCAGCAGCCTAAGACAGGGTGGCCAAGAGACCCAGTACTTC
TRBD2	TRBV6-4	.	TRBJ2-2	CASSENLAGNTGELFF	TGTGCCAGCAGTGAAAATCTAGCGGGGAACACCGGGGAGCTGTTTTTT
.	TRBV25-1	.	TRBJ2-4	CASSDFSKNIQYF	TGTGCCAGCAGTGACTTTAGCAAAAACATTCAGTACTTC
.	TRBV30	few	TRBJ1-2	CAWSEGRGTRGYTF	TGTGCCTGGAGTGAGGGACGGGGGACTCGGGGCTACACCTTC
TRBD1	TRBV7-9	.	TRBJ1-2	CASSLEGGAYGYTF	TGTGCCAGCAGCTTAGAAGGGGGCGCCTATGGCTACACCTTC
TRBD1	TRBV5-4	.	TRBJ1-2	CASSPPTGGYGYTF	TGTGCCAGCAGCCCGCCGACAGGGGGCTATGGCTACACCTTC
.	TRBV5-4	.	TRBJ1-6	CASSFQGPYNSPLHF	TGTGCCAGCAGCTTCCAGGGCCCTTATAATTCACCCCTCCACTTT
.	TRBV30	few	TRBJ1-6	CAWSSGHNSPLHF	TGTGCCTGGAGTAGCGGGCATAATTCACCCCTCCACTTT
TRBD1	TRBV6-4	.	TRBJ2-2	CASSVGDRSTGELFF	TGTGCCAGCAGTGTAGGGGACAGGTCGACCGGGGAGCTGTTTTTT
.	TRBV5-1	.	TRBJ1-1	CASSLVGGARTEAFF	TGCGCCAGCAGCTTGGTTGGGGGCGCTCGGACTGAAGCTTTCTTT
.	TRBV5-1	.	TRBJ1-3	CASSLGRDPGNTIYF	TGCGCCAGCAGCTTGGGGAGGGATCCTGGAAACACCATATATTTT
TRBD2	TRBV7-2	.	TRBJ2-7	CASSLRAGALYEQYF	TGTGCCAGCAGCTTGCGAGCGGGGGCCCTCTACGAGCAGTACTTC
.	TRBV27	.	TRBJ1-1	CASSLAGNTEAFF	TGTGCCAGCAGTTTAGCCGGGAACACTGAAGCTTTCTTT
.	TRBV19	.	TRBJ2-2	CASSLRDTGELFF	TGTGCCAGTAGCCTCAGGGACACCGGGGAGCTGTTTTTT
.	TRBV3-1/TRBV3-2	once	TRBJ2-3	CASSQVRGEGTQYF	TGTGCCAGCAGCCAAGTCCGGGGAGAAGGTACGCAGTATTTT
TRBD2	TRBV9	.	TRBJ2-2	CASSVGGREVTGELFF	TGTGCCAGCAGCGTAGGAGGTCGGGAGGTCACCGGGGAGCTGTTTTTT
TRBD1	TRBV29-1	many	TRBJ1-3	CSGQGPGNTIYF	TGCAGCGGACAGGGTCCTGGAAACACCATATATTTT
TRBD1	TRBV29-1	.	TRBJ1-2	CSVEEQGPRGYTF	TGCAGCGTTGAAGAACAGGGGCCAAGAGGCTACACCTTC